Following are 27 T cell receptor beta chains from one sample sequenced in a study of identical twins. TCRdb reprocessed the 5' RACE reads with MiXCR, giving one entry per CDR3 protein. The table records 550,000 to 800,000 distinct CDR3 sequences, 7% to 7.5% of them present only once. These data also featured in a second study, about yellow fever vaccine responses in identical twins.

Material: PBMCs. The origin of the receptors is a woman under 30 in good health.

The chain joins TRBV20-1 to TRBJ2-7; D ambiguous. This CDR3 contains 10 residues. CDR1 is DFQATT and CDR2 is SNEGSKA in the germline V gene (reference sequence). Between the trimmed V and J ends, which lost 5 bases and 3 bases, there was a span of 5 bases. The CDR3 loop is CSAANYEQYF. The CDR3 region has the DNA TGCAGTGCTGCGAACTACGAGCAGTACTTC.

This clonotype was observed at least ten times. This chain connects TRBV28 to TRBJ2-3, with D tentatively TRBD2 (5 bases). V was shortened by 0 bases and J by 7 bases, with 14 bases between the two germline ends. The CDR3 totals 15 residues. CDR1 MDHEN and CDR2 SYDVKM come from the germline V gene. The CDR3 sequence is CASSLWRVYPNTQYF. The CDR3, as DNA: TGTGCCAGCAGTTTATGGCGGGTCTATCCAAATACGCAGTATTTT.

The CDR3 reads CASSLTPYASGGRGEQFF. The CDR3 nucleotides are TGTGCCAGCAGTTTAACCCCTTATGCTAGCGGGGGGCGAGGTGAGCAGTTCTTC. The chain is built from TRBV27 and TRBJ2-1; TRBD2 matches 11 bases. Germline V lookup: CDR1 MNHEY, CDR2 SMNVEV (reference sequence). The CDR3 is 18 amino acids. The trim removed 2 bases at V and 9 bases at J, leaving 15 bases unmatched.

This clonotype was observed many times. This rearrangement joins TRBV20-1 to TRBJ2-3, with 8 bases lining up with TRBD2. Per germline, CDR1 DFQATT and CDR2 SNEGSKA (reference sequence). The CDR3 contains 15 residues. The V gene end was trimmed by 0 bases and the J gene end by 0 bases; junction bases not matched to a gene: 2. CDR3 residues: CSARDASGSTDTQYF. Here the CDR3 DNA reads TGCAGTGCTAGAGATGCTAGCGGGAGCACAGATACGCAGTATTTT.

The chain combines TRBV3-1 with TRBJ2-1, with D uncertain. The germline CDR1 and CDR2 sequences are LGHDT and YNNKEL (reference sequence). V was shortened by 2 bases and J by 3 bases, with 11 bases between the two germline ends. This CDR3 is built from 15 residues. The CDR3 nucleotides read TGTGCCAGCAGCCAAATAGGTGTGGGCTACAATGAGCAGTTCTTC. This gives the protein CASSQIGVGYNEQFF.

This clonotype appeared a few times. V is TRBV5-1 and J is TRBJ1-4; TRBD1 is a possible D gene (6 bases). Germline CDR1 reads SGHRS; CDR2 reads YFSETQ. The V gene lost 4 bases and the J gene lost 2 bases, with 9 bases spanning the gap. The CDR3 runs to 14 residues. In nucleotides, the CDR3 is TGCGCCAGCAGCATAGGACAGACTAATGAAAAACTGTTTTTT. It yields the protein CASSIGQTNEKLFF. The complete variable domain, with remaining parts taken from reference TRBV5-1 and TRBJ1-4, reads KAGVTQTPRYLIKTRGQQVTLSCSPISGHRSVSWYQQTPGQGLQFLFEYFSETQRNKGNFPGRFSGRQFSNSRSEMNVSTLELGDSALYLCASSIGQTNEKLFFGSGTQLSVL.

CDR3 amino acids: CSARLTHEQFF. CDR3 nucleotide sequence: TGCAGTGCTCGACTAACCCATGAGCAGTTCTTC. J is TRBJ2-1 and V is TRBV20-1, with D maybe TRBD2 (5 bases). Trimming shortened V by 5 bases and J by 8 bases, and 10 bases separated the two germline ends. CDR3 length: 11 residues. Per the germline V gene, CDR1 is DFQATT and CDR2 is SNEGSKA (reference sequence).

This clonotype was detected only a few times. The chain employs TRBV12-3 or TRBV12-4 and TRBJ2-7, with D perhaps given as TRBD1 or TRBD2 (5 bases each). This CDR3 is built from 13 residues. Trimming pared 3 bases from V and 8 bases from J, leaving 14 bases between. The CDR3 nucleotides are TGTGCCAGCAGTTTGGGGGTAGGGGACCAGCAGTACGTC. Translation gives CASSLGVGDQQYV.

The sample holds many counts of this clonotype. This chain links TRBV14 with TRBJ2-5; D unresolved. The CDR3 is made up of 13 amino acids. The V end lost 5 bases, the J end lost 3 bases, and 10 bases lay between the germline ends. The V gene's germline CDR1 is SGHDN and CDR2 FVKESK. CDR3 DNA sequence: TGTGCCAGCAGCAGGTCCCCGGAAGAGACCCAGTACTTC. Encoded protein: CASSRSPEETQYF.

In this sample, this clonotype turned up a few times. The chain links TRBV27 to TRBJ2-7; 10 bases are shared with TRBD2. CDR1 and CDR2 from the germline V gene are MNHEY and SMNVEV (reference sequence). V shed 7 bases and J 0 bases; nucleotides not matched to a gene: 6. The CDR3 sequence is 15 residues long. The CDR3 sequence is CASKRTSGTSYEQYF. CDR3 bases: TGTGCCAGCAAGCGTACTAGCGGGACCTCCTACGAGCAGTACTTC.

The chain couples TRBV7-8 to TRBJ1-5; possible D gene TRBD1, 6 bases. CDR3 length: 16 amino acids. Trimming removed 7 bases at V and 0 bases at J, with 16 bases between. Germline CDR1 and CDR2: SGHVS and FQNEAQ. CDR3 sequence: CASTPARGYSNQPQHF. In nucleotides, the CDR3 is TGTGCCAGCACCCCGGCCAGGGGTTATAGCAATCAGCCCCAGCATTTT. Filled out from reference TRBV7-8 and TRBJ1-5, the complete variable domain reads GAGVSQSPRYKVAKRGQDVALRCDPISGHVSLFWYQQALGQGPEFLTYFQNEAQLDKSGLPSDRFFAERPEGSVSTLKIQRTQQEDSAVYLCASTPARGYSNQPQHFGDGTRLSIL.

This clonotype has a count of ten or more. V and J are TRBV6-1 and TRBJ1-2; D uncertain. V was clipped by 7 bases and J by 8 bases, with 5 bases between them. Germline assignment: CDR1 MNHNS and CDR2 SASEGT. The CDR3 is 9 amino acids. The CDR3 spells CASNAGYTF. CDR3 in DNA: TGTGCCAGCAATGCGGGCTACACCTTC.

This chain joins TRBV20-1 and TRBJ2-7; 9 bases fit TRBD2. The length of the CDR3 is 13 residues. The germline V gene encodes CDR1 DFQATT and CDR2 SNEGSKA (reference sequence). Written as DNA, the CDR3 is TGCAGCGCAGTTAGCGGGAGTGGTTACGAGCAGTACTTC. Its translation: CSAVSGSGYEQYF.

The rearrangement uses TRBV20-1 and TRBJ1-5; D unresolved. CDR3 length: 12 residues. Trimming took off 6 bases at V and 3 bases at J, with 9 bases between the two ends. Germline values: CDR1 DFQATT, CDR2 SNEGSKA (reference sequence). The CDR3 DNA is TGCAGTGCAGGAAGGACCAATCAGCCCCAGCATTTT. Its translation: CSAGRTNQPQHF.

Ten or more counts support this clonotype. The rearrangement uses TRBV4-1 and TRBJ2-1, with 9 bases matching TRBD2. After removal of 0 bases from V and 4 bases from J, the junction contained 7 bases not matched to a gene. This CDR3 is 17 amino acids long. Germline V gene data show CDR1 as MGHRA and CDR2 as YSYEKL. The CDR3 bases are TGCGCCAGCAGCCAAGACCCGGCTAGCGGGGTGTACAATGAGCAGTTCTTC. It is translated as CASSQDPASGVYNEQFF.

This clonotype was observed a few times. The gene calls are TRBV29-1 and TRBJ1-1; D unclear. CDR1 SQVTM and CDR2 ANQGSEA come from the germline V gene. This CDR3 region has 12 residues. CDR3 bases: TGCACCTCCAAGGAGGTAAACACTGAAGCTTTCTTT. Amino acids: CTSKEVNTEAFF. Using reference TRBV29-1 and TRBJ1-1 for the parts outside the CDR3, the full variable domain is SAVISQKPSRDICQRGTSLTIQCQVDSQVTMMFWYRQQPGQSLTLIATANQGSEATYESGFVIDKFPISRPNLTFSTLTVSNMSPEDSSIYLCTSKEVNTEAFFGQGTRLTVV.

This clonotype was counted between two and nine times. The chain employs TRBV3-1 and TRBJ2-1; TRBD2 aligns across 12 bases. The trim removed 1 base at V and 5 bases at J, leaving 6 bases unmatched. Germline CDR1 reads LGHDT; CDR2 reads YNNKEL (reference sequence). The length of the CDR3 is 17 residues. The CDR3 here is CASSQGGLAGLNNEQFF. In DNA form, the CDR3 reads TGTGCCAGCAGCCAAGGTGGACTAGCGGGACTGAACAATGAGCAGTTCTTC.

This clonotype showed up many times. The V gene is TRBV4-2, the J gene TRBJ2-3; the D gene is possibly TRBD2 (6 bases). The CDR3 has 14 residues. Trimming stripped 4 bases from V and 6 bases from J, with 14 bases between. The germline CDR1 and CDR2 sequences are LGHNA and YNFKEQ. For the CDR3, the DNA is TGTGCCAGCAGCCCTAGCGTCGTCATCGATACGCAGTATTTT. Protein sequence: CASSPSVVIDTQYF.

This clonotype was observed at least ten times. V gene TRBV12-3 or TRBV12-4 combines with J gene TRBJ2-3; D is undetermined. The CDR3 consists of 15 residues. Trimming took 3 bases from V and 3 from J, leaving 13 bases between them. CDR3 in amino acids: CASSFLSNPTDTQYF. The CDR3 DNA reads TGTGCCAGCAGTTTTCTCTCGAATCCTACAGATACGCAGTATTTT.

This clonotype was detected many times. The chain has TRBV5-8 and TRBJ2-1; TRBD2 matches 15 bases. CDR1 is SGHTS and CDR2 is YDEGEE in the germline V gene. The junction had 8 bases not matched to a gene; V was cut back by 4 bases and J by 9 bases. This CDR3 is 16 amino acids long. The CDR3 region is CASSSSGTSGRFEQFF. Here the CDR3 DNA reads TGTGCCAGCAGCAGCTCCGGGACTAGCGGGAGGTTTGAGCAGTTCTTC.

This rearrangement joins TRBV5-1 to TRBJ1-1; D unclear. V lost 1 base to trimming and J lost 0 bases, with 16 bases between them. The CDR3 totals 17 residues. Germline CDR1 reads SGHRS; CDR2 reads YFSETQ. The chain's CDR3 is CASSLLTPGRMNTEAFF. The CDR3 region has the DNA TGCGCCAGCAGCTTGTTAACCCCCGGCAGGATGAACACTGAAGCTTTCTTT.

This clonotype has a count of ten or more. The V and J genes are TRBV29-1 and TRBJ1-1; D remains unclear. V lost 2 bases and J 1 base, leaving 8 bases between the germline ends. CDR1 and CDR2 (germline): SQVTM, ANQGSEA. This CDR3 spans 13 amino acids. In DNA form, the CDR3 reads TGCAGCGTTGAACCGACCGAGAACACTGAAGCTTTCTTT. It translates to CSVEPTENTEAFF.

This clonotype occurred a few times. The chain carries TRBV6-1 and TRBJ1-6; perhaps TRBD1 as D (5 bases). V lost 0 bases and J lost 7, with 7 bases in between. This CDR3 is built from 14 residues. Germline V CDR1 and CDR2: MNHNS, SASEGT. CDR3 coding DNA: TGTGCCAGCAGTGAAGCGGGGCAGAATTCACCCCTCCACTTT. This sequence encodes CASSEAGQNSPLHF.

This clonotype was counted ten times or more. V usage is TRBV20-1 and J usage is TRBJ2-7; no definite D call. Germline-derived CDR1 and CDR2 are DFQATT and SNEGSKA (reference sequence). V lost 3 bases and J lost 2, with 17 bases in between. This CDR3 has 15 residues. The CDR3 coding sequence is TGCAGTGCTAGCCCCTTTTCGGCTCGTGCCTACGAGCAGTACTTC. It is translated as CSASPFSARAYEQYF.

The sample holds a few counts of this clonotype. The chain joins TRBV29-1 to TRBJ2-7, with 9 bases identical to TRBD2. Per the germline V gene, CDR1 is SQVTM and CDR2 is ANQGSEA. The CDR3 sequence is 15 residues long. V shed 5 bases and J 3 bases; nucleotides not matched to a gene: 11. CDR3 DNA: TGCAGCGTTTTCGGGAGACTAGCGGATCGCTACGAGCAGTACTTC. It translates to CSVFGRLADRYEQYF.

This clonotype was counted at least ten times. The chain is built from TRBV2 and TRBJ2-7; D is unresolved. The germline V gene encodes CDR1 SNHLY and CDR2 FYNNEI. Trimming stripped 5 bases from V and 2 bases from J, with 4 bases between. The length of the CDR3 is 11 residues. The CDR3 sequence is CASSSTYEQYV. In DNA form, the CDR3 reads TGTGCCAGCAGTTCTACCTACGAGCAGTACGTC.

This chain joins TRBV29-1 and TRBJ2-1; D possibly corresponds to TRBD2 (6 bases). The CDR3 sequence is 16 residues long. With 4 bases removed from V and 0 bases from J, the gap between germline ends came to 16 bases. Germline V gene sequence: CDR1 SQVTM, CDR2 ANQGSEA. CDR3 in DNA: TGCAGCGTTGTAGGGGTGGAGGGGAGCTCCTACAATGAGCAGTTCTTC. Protein sequence: CSVVGVEGSSYNEQFF.